Sequencing of this T cell receptor (beta chain) was carried out in a study of T cell responses to AZD1222 COVID-19 vaccine. V trimming: 3 bases; J trimming: 10 bases; junction bases outside the gene matches: 13. The CDR3 has 16 amino acids. In germline, CDR1 is MGHRA, CDR2 YSYEKL. Data came from immunoSEQ multiplex PCR; TCRdb stores just in-frame clones and leaves some out. Of around 76,000 clones in the sample, less than 90% were seen once. This clone was counted a few times. Its antigen is as yet unknown. The study's findings and limits: Seropositive at baseline were only a handful of AZD1222 recipients.

The input for sequencing was peripheral blood, taken on day 0 of AZD1222 vaccination. V usage is TRBV4-1 and J usage is TRBJ2-1; 9 bases map to TRBD1. This sequence was found in an adult in good health. The CDR3 DNA reads as TGCGCCAGCAGCCAGTTTGTGGACAGGGGCGCGGTCGAGCAGTTCTTC. Protein: CASSQFVDRGAVEQFF.